The following is a T cell receptor beta chain sequence with its context. Its antigen remains unidentified. The data derive from a study of T cell repertoires and HLA-DP antigens. On the study more broadly: CD4+ T cells were cocultured with HeLa cells expressing HLA-DP.

Repertoires were generated with immunoSEQ multiplex PCR, while TCRdb's copy carries only in-frame clones and drops some. The sample consists of about 73,000 clones, about 82% of them appearing once. CDR1 SGHNT and CDR2 YENEEA come from the germline V gene. Germline trimming cut 4 bases from V and 5 bases from J; bases unmatched to any gene: 7. The CDR3 totals 15 residues. Untouched CD4+ T cells were isolated by negative selection, averaging approximately 98% purity. This clonotype originated in a man in his 60s in good health and CMV-seronegative. This chain joins TRBV11-3 and TRBJ2-1; 8 bases line up with TRBD1. The specimen sequenced was CD4+ T cells from PBMCs. CDR3 residues: CASSSRTGSNNEQFF. The CDR3 nucleotides are TGTGCCAGCAGCTCCCGGACAGGGTCCAACAATGAGCAGTTCTTC.